This T cell receptor beta chain was sequenced in a study of Ad26.COV2.S vaccination and SARS-CoV-2 variants. On the study more broadly: Sample donor was a member of the COV1001 Ad26.COV2.S trial arm.

Assay used: immunoSEQ multiplex PCR; TCRdb lists only in-frame clones, some missing. The sample records 300,000 to 350,000 clones, approximately 86% being singletons. Treatment denoted: roughly 20 received Ad26.COV2.S at low or high dose, single or two shots; a few received placebo; per-sample allocation not given. The samples date from day 63 after the first vaccine or placebo injection. Boston hosted the donor, who was an adult aged 18-55 years. The sequenced sample was peripheral blood, obtained in a trial of Ad26.COV2.S vaccine versus placebo. This TCR was recovered from a person between 18 and 60 years old who received the Ad26.COV2.S COVID-19 vaccine or a placebo.

The CDR3 nucleotides read TGCGCCAGCAGCCCAGGGTGGGCAGATACGCAGTATTTT. Protein product: CASSPGWADTQYF. The chain combines TRBV5-1 with TRBJ2-3; TRBD1 is a possible D gene (5 bases). CDR1 and CDR2 from the germline V gene are SGHRS and YFSETQ. V lost 4 bases, J lost 4 bases, and 10 bases lay in between. The CDR3 loop spans 13 amino acids.